The 22 T cell receptor beta chains listed next were all sequenced from one sample in a study of Graves' ophthalmopathy and Graves' hyperthyroidism. The study amplified TCR beta CDR3 regions using RNA transcripts. The first-round RT-PCR employed HTBI primers together with the Qiagen OneStep RT-PCR kit. A multiplex PCR was then performed as the second round. TCRdb reanalysed the multiplex PCR reads using MiXCR and keeps one entry per CDR3 protein. The sample holds 200,000 to 300,000 distinct CDR3 sequences, 45% to 55% seen once. The sample taken for sequencing was peripheral blood. These receptor sequences come from an adult man with Graves' ophthalmopathy.

There are many counts of this clonotype. This chain connects TRBV7-8 to TRBJ1-1, with 7 positions matching TRBD1. J lost 1 base, V lost 5 bases, and 1 base had no gene match. Germline V gene sequence: CDR1 SGHVS, CDR2 FQNEAQ. The CDR3 contains 13 residues. This chain's CDR3 is CASSGQENTEAFF. DNA of the CDR3: TGTGCCAGCAGCGGACAGGAGAACACTGAAGCTTTCTTT. Based on the CDR3 plus reference TRBV7-8 and TRBJ1-1, the full variable domain is GAGVSQSPRYKVAKRGQDVALRCDPISGHVSLFWYQQALGQGPEFLTYFQNEAQLDKSGLPSDRFFAERPEGSVSTLKIQRTQQEDSAVYLCASSGQENTEAFFGQGTRLTVV.

The chain is built from TRBV7-9 and TRBJ2-5, with D perhaps matching TRBD2 (5 bases). Looked up from germline, CDR1 is SEHNR and CDR2 is FQNEAQ (reference sequence). Trimming removed 5 bases from V and 7 bases from J, with 11 bases in between. The CDR3 length is 12 residues. The CDR3 sequence: CASSPDLMTQYF. CDR3 in DNA: TGTGCCAGCAGCCCGGACTTGATGACCCAGTACTTC.

This chain links TRBV19 with TRBJ2-7; D unclear. This CDR3 is built from 12 residues. V was cut by 10 bases and J by 0 bases, with 10 bases left in between. Germline V gene lookup returns CDR1 LNHDA and CDR2 SQIVND (reference sequence). CDR3: CATGGASYEQYF. CDR3 nucleotides: TGTGCCACTGGCGGAGCCTCCTACGAGCAGTACTTC.

This sequence joins TRBV7-2 and TRBJ1-2; D is unclear. Trimming removed 3 bases from V and 6 bases from J, with 14 bases in between. Germline CDR1 reads SGHTA; CDR2 reads FQGNSA. This CDR3 is built from 14 residues. The CDR3 DNA reads as TGTGCCAGCAGCTTTGCGGCAGGCCAAGATGGCTACACCTTC. It encodes CASSFAAGQDGYTF.

V usage is TRBV10-3 and J usage is TRBJ2-5; TRBD1 aligns across 7 bases. The CDR3 has 16 residues. Germline V gene data show CDR1 as ENHRY and CDR2 as SYGVKD. V dropped 2 bases and J dropped 2; count of bases not matched to a gene: 8. CDR3 bases: TGTGCCATCAGTGAGCCAGTGACAGGGAAACAAGAGACCCAGTACTTC. Protein: CAISEPVTGKQETQYF.

The chain carries TRBV2 and TRBJ2-7; perhaps TRBD2 as D (6 bases). The CDR3 loop spans 14 amino acids. The V end was cut by 6 bases, the J end by 3 bases, with 15 bases between. Germline CDR1 SNHLY, CDR2 FYNNEI. The CDR3 sequence: CASSMQGLNYEQYF. In DNA, the CDR3 is TGTGCCAGCAGCATGCAGGGACTGAACTACGAGCAGTACTTC.

V usage is TRBV9 and J usage is TRBJ2-7, with 10 bases aligning to TRBD2. Losses at the gene ends were 1 base for V and 4 bases for J; bases not matched to a gene: 2. The CDR3 runs 14 residues. Germline V gene data show CDR1 as SGDLS and CDR2 as YYNGEE. CDR3 nucleotide sequence: TGTGCCAGCAGCGTATCTAGCGGGGGATACGAGCAGTACTTC. As protein: CASSVSSGGYEQYF.

The chain couples TRBV2 to TRBJ1-3; the D gene is possibly TRBD1 (6 bases). Germline CDR1 SNHLY, CDR2 FYNNEI. The CDR3 extends over 13 amino acids. Trimming left V 10 bases short and J 4 bases short, with 14 bases between. The CDR3 DNA reads as TGTGCCACCCAAGCAGGGGAAGGAAACACCATATATTTT. Residues: CATQAGEGNTIYF.

The chain recombines TRBV29-1 with TRBJ2-7, with 9 bases matching TRBD2. The J segment lost 3 bases and the V segment lost 6 bases, leaving 3 bases of the junction unmatched. CDR1 is SQVTM and CDR2 is ANQGSEA in the germline V gene. The CDR3 consists of 12 residues. The CDR3 is CSVKTSGYEQYF. CDR3 sequence (DNA): TGCAGCGTAAAGACTAGCGGCTACGAGCAGTACTTC.

The V gene is TRBV29-1, the J gene TRBJ2-7, with 11 bases that match TRBD1. CDR1 is SQVTM and CDR2 is ANQGSEA in the germline V gene. The CDR3 runs 14 residues. The V gene end was trimmed by 3 bases and the J gene end by 0 bases; junction bases not matched to a gene: 1. The CDR3 protein is CSVEGTGGSYEQYF. DNA for the CDR3: TGCAGCGTTGAGGGGACAGGGGGCTCCTACGAGCAGTACTTC.

In this sample, this clonotype turned up a few times. This sequence joins TRBV19 and TRBJ1-1; D is uncertain. V shed 0 bases and J shed 2 bases, with 13 bases lying between them. Germline V gene sequence: CDR1 LNHDA, CDR2 SQIVND (reference sequence). The CDR3 runs to 16 residues. CDR3 loop: CASSIDQEGINTEAFF. As DNA, the CDR3 is TGTGCCAGTAGTATAGATCAGGAGGGTATAAACACTGAAGCTTTCTTT.

This sequence joins TRBV19 and TRBJ1-4; D gene unclear. CDR3 length: 14 residues. Germline-derived CDR1 and CDR2 are LNHDA and SQIVND (reference sequence). V lost 3 bases to trimming and J lost 8 bases, with 13 bases between them. CDR3 in amino acids: CASSIRKGVEKLFF. CDR3 DNA: TGTGCCAGTAGTATCAGAAAGGGCGTCGAAAAACTGTTTTTT.

The chain links TRBV2 to TRBJ2-2; D not certain. V was clipped by 3 bases and J by 2 bases, with 10 bases between them. Germline lookup yields CDR1 SNHLY and CDR2 FYNNEI. This CDR3 is built from 15 residues. Here the CDR3 reads CASSDSSSNTGELFF. The CDR3, as DNA: TGTGCCAGCAGTGATAGTAGCAGTAACACCGGGGAGCTGTTTTTT.

The chain links TRBV7-9 to TRBJ2-2; D perhaps matches TRBD1 (6 bases). The V end was cut by 5 bases, the J end by 1 base, with 11 bases between. The CDR3 is 15 amino acids. Germline values: CDR1 SEHNR, CDR2 FQNEAQ (reference sequence). The CDR3 region is CASSIRDKNTGELFF. DNA for the CDR3: TGTGCCAGCAGCATCCGGGACAAGAACACCGGGGAGCTGTTTTTT.

This clonotype has more than one count but fewer than ten. The junction differs from germline at one of its ends, possibly a read error. This chain links TRBV10-3 with TRBJ2-7; 7 bases are a match to TRBD1. CDR1 is ENHRY, CDR2 SYGVKD, per germline. This CDR3 contains 16 residues. The CDR3 reads CASSYSYFHRGWEQYF. In DNA form, the CDR3 reads TGTGCCAGCAGTTACTCGTATTTTCACAGGGGATGGGAGCAGTACTTC.

This clonotype appeared many times. This chain links TRBV25-1 with TRBJ2-7; 9 nucleotides agree with TRBD2. This CDR3 is 16 amino acids long. The V segment lost 2 bases and the J segment 6 bases; nucleotides outside the gene matches: 11. The germline V gene encodes CDR1 MGHDK and CDR2 SYGVNS. CDR3 sequence (DNA): TGTGCCAGCAGTGAAAGTATTCTAGCGGGAAGTGGCGAGCAGTACTTC. Translation: CASSESILAGSGEQYF.

CDR3 DNA sequence: TGTGCCAGCAGCCAAGAAGGGCAACACGAGCAGTACTTC. Its protein product is CASSQEGQHEQYF. The rearrangement joins TRBV7-2 to TRBJ2-7, with D hard to call. Looked up from germline, CDR1 is SGHTA and CDR2 is FQGNSA. This CDR3 region has 13 residues. V lost 5 bases, J lost 5 bases, and 13 bases lay in between.

The gene calls are TRBV25-1 and TRBJ1-2, with D tentatively TRBD1 (5 bases). V lost 8 bases to trimming and J lost 7 bases, with 14 bases between them. There are 12 residues in the CDR3. Per germline, CDR1 MGHDK and CDR2 SYGVNS. The CDR3, as DNA: TGTGCCAGCGTTGGGCAGGGTGGTGGCTACACCTTC. As protein: CASVGQGGGYTF.

This clonotype has only a few counts. The J gene is TRBJ2-6, the V gene TRBV10-3; the match to TRBD1 covers 8 bases. J was trimmed by 4 bases and V by 10 bases; bases with no gene match: 3. The V gene's germline CDR1 is ENHRY and CDR2 SYGVKD. The CDR3 length is 13 residues. The CDR3 coding sequence is TGTGCCAGCCAGGGGGCCGGGGCCAACGTCCTGACTTTC. Its translation: CASQGAGANVLTF.

The chain joins TRBV29-1 to TRBJ1-5, with 8 bases that match TRBD1. The CDR3 spans 14 residues. Germline V gives CDR1 SQVTM, CDR2 ANQGSEA. The J segment lost 6 bases and the V segment lost 6 bases, leaving 10 bases of the junction unmatched. The CDR3 loop reads CSVKSRGQAQPQHF. CDR3 in DNA: TGCAGCGTCAAAAGCAGGGGGCAGGCTCAGCCCCAGCATTTT.

V and J are TRBV12-3 or TRBV12-4 and TRBJ1-5; D uncertain. This CDR3 contains 13 residues. The V gene lost 7 bases and the J gene lost 8 bases, with 15 bases spanning the gap. The CDR3 DNA reads as TGTGCCAGCACCAATGGGTCCAGCAAGCCCCAGCATTTT. It specifies CASTNGSSKPQHF.

The sample holds a few counts of this clonotype. The rearrangement links TRBV7-6 to TRBJ1-6, with TRBD1 matching over 9 bases. Germline-derived CDR1 and CDR2 are SGHVS and FNYEAQ. The CDR3 has 16 residues. V lost 1 base to trimming and J lost 9 bases; unmatched junction nucleotides: 7. The CDR3 loop reads CASSLEYRGLGSPLHF. In DNA, the CDR3 is TGTGCCAGCAGCTTAGAGTACAGGGGGCTTGGTTCACCCCTCCACTTT.